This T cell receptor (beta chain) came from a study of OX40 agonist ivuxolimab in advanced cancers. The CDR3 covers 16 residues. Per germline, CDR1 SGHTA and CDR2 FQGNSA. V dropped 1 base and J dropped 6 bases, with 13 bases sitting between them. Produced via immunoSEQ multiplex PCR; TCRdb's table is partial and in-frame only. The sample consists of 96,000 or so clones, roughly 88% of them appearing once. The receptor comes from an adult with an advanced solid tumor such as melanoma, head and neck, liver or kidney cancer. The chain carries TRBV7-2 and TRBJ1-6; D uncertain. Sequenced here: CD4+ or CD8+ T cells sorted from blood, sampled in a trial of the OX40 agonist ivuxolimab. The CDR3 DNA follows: TGTGCCAGCAGCTTAGTAATGGCAGCAATTAATTCACCCCTCCACTTT. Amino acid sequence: CASSLVMAAINSPLHF.